This is a list of T cell receptor beta chains from one sample in a study of shared clonotypes between healthy human individuals. The repertoire was sequenced with immunoSEQ multiplex PCR; TCRdb's copy has only in-frame clones and lacks some. The sample has some 1,100,000 clones, around 82% seen once; the top ten hold more than 0.45%. The specimen was memory CD4+ T cells from PBMCs. These receptors originate from a man between 18 and 29 years old in good health. Some clones in this sample may be carry-over from other donors' samples. Each CDR3 is given with its conserved first and last residue. D genes are given only for firm matches. Clone size appears in some rows only: once, few, many, or a class for an expanded clone.

clone size | J gene | V gene | D gene | CDR3 protein | CDR3 DNA
NA | TRBJ2-3 | TRBV7-8 | NA | CASSFLMIGGSTDTQYF | TGTGCCAGCAGCTTTCTGATGATCGGCGGGAGCACAGATACGCAGTATTTT
NA | TRBJ1-3 | TRBV7-2 | NA | CASSFYRIQRRSTGNTIYF | TGTGCCAGCAGCTTCTACAGAATACAACGCCGCAGCACTGGAAACACCATATATTTT
few | TRBJ1-2 | TRBV18 | TRBD1 | CASSPIQGTYGYTF | TGTGCCAGCTCCCCAATACAGGGGACCTATGGCTACACCTTC
NA | TRBJ1-5 | TRBV4-1 | NA | CASSQEQGDQPQHF | TGCGCCAGCAGCCAGGAACAGGGAGATCAGCCCCAGCATTTT
NA | TRBJ1-2 | TRBV6-1 | TRBD1 | CASSGRDRGLYGYTF | TGTGCCAGCAGTGGCCGGGACAGGGGCCTCTATGGCTACACCTTC
few | TRBJ2-7 | TRBV7-8 | NA | CASTHRESSYEQYF | TGTGCCAGCACCCACAGGGAGAGCTCCTACGAGCAGTACTTC
few | TRBJ1-4 | TRBV6-5 | NA | CASRPTATNEKLFF | TGTGCCAGCAGGCCGACAGCAACTAATGAAAAACTGTTTTTT
NA | TRBJ1-1 | TRBV18 | NA | CASSQTTGAVTEAFF | TGTGCCAGCTCTCAAACGACGGGGGCGGTCACTGAAGCTTTCTTT
NA | TRBJ1-1 | TRBV4-1 | NA | CASSQEQGRVSEAFF | TGCGCCAGCAGCCAAGAGCAGGGGAGGGTTTCTGAAGCTTTCTTT
NA | TRBJ1-1 | TRBV28 | NA | CASTSSGDNTEAFF | TGTGCCAGCACGTCCTCAGGGGACAACACTGAAGCTTTCTTT
NA | TRBJ2-5 | TRBV5-8 | TRBD1 | CASSYRTTGGSETQYF | TGTGCCAGCAGCTATCGGACAACAGGGGGTAGTGAGACCCAGTACTTC
NA | TRBJ1-5 | TRBV28 | NA | CASRRRDSNQPQHF | TGTGCCAGCCGTAGGAGGGATAGCAATCAGCCCCAGCATTTT
once | TRBJ2-3 | TRBV5-5 | NA | CASSLAAGARWGDTQYF | TGTGCCAGCAGCTTGGCCGCGGGCGCCAGATGGGGAGATACGCAGTATTTT
many | TRBJ1-4 | TRBV28 | NA | CASSLLGASDEKLFF | TGTGCCAGCAGTTTACTCGGAGCCAGCGATGAAAAACTGTTTTTT
once | TRBJ2-3 | TRBV11-2 | TRBD1 | CASSLDRGPDTQYF | TGTGCCAGCAGCCTTGACAGGGGCCCAGATACGCAGTATTTT
NA | TRBJ2-3 | TRBV4-1 | TRBD2 | CASSPLAMREGRDTQYF | TGCGCCAGCAGCCCCCTAGCGATGCGGGAGGGGAGAGATACGCAGTATTTT
NA | TRBJ2-7 | TRBV5-1 | NA | CASSLEDRQYF | TGCGCCAGCAGCTTAGAGGACCGGCAGTACTTC
NA | TRBJ2-7 | TRBV28 | NA | CASSPRGRLSSYEQYF | TGTGCCAGCAGCCCTCGGGGGCGCTTGAGCTCCTACGAGCAGTACTTC
NA | TRBJ2-1 | TRBV5-4 | NA | CASSLASKFNEQFF | TGTGCCAGCAGCTTGGCCAGTAAGTTCAATGAGCAGTTCTTC
few | TRBJ1-2 | TRBV28 | TRBD1 | CASSPPIMRGRGGYTF | TGTGCCAGCAGTCCCCCGATCATGAGGGGGCGCGGTGGCTACACCTTC
once | TRBJ1-5 | TRBV11-2 | NA | CASSLRGHSSNQPQHF | TGTGCCAGCAGCTTACGGGGGCACAGTAGCAATCAGCCCCAGCATTTT
NA | TRBJ1-3 | TRBV28 | NA | CASSPPSSSGNTIYF | TGTGCCAGCAGCCCTCCCTCCAGCTCTGGAAACACCATATATTTT
NA | TRBJ1-3 | TRBV13 | NA | CASSFFRDGNTIYF | TGTGCCAGCAGCTTTTTCAGGGACGGAAACACCATATATTTT
once | TRBJ1-2 | TRBV10-3 | TRBD1 | CAISERTGSGYTF | TGTGCCATCAGTGAGCGGACAGGGAGCGGCTACACCTTC
few | TRBJ1-1 | TRBV7-9 | NA | CASSLQVNTEAFF | TGTGCCAGCAGCTTGCAGGTGAACACTGAAGCTTTCTTT
NA | TRBJ1-3 | TRBV21-1 | NA | CASPSGQTSGNTIYF | TGTGCCAGCCCTTCGGGACAGACCTCTGGAAACACCATATATTTT
NA | TRBJ2-3 | TRBV10-3 | NA | CAINVGGSTDTQYF | TGTGCCATCAATGTAGGGGGGAGCACAGATACGCAGTATTTT
NA | TRBJ2-1 | TRBV2 | NA | CASSLTSSYNEQFF | TGTGCCAGCAGTTTGACCAGCTCCTACAATGAGCAGTTCTTC
once | TRBJ2-7 | TRBV15 | NA | CATSREQESYEQYF | TGTGCCACCAGCAGAGAACAGGAGTCCTACGAGCAGTACTTC
NA | TRBJ2-3 | TRBV4-2 | TRBD2 | CASSQPAREADTQYF | TGTGCCAGCAGCCAGCCCGCGCGGGAGGCAGATACGCAGTATTTT
NA | TRBJ2-7 | TRBV9 | TRBD1 | CASSVGAGTGGYEQYF | TGTGCCAGCAGCGTAGGAGCCGGGACAGGGGGCTACGAGCAGTACTTC
few | TRBJ2-1 | TRBV27 | NA | CASSLSFYNEQFF | TGTGCCAGCAGTTTATCTTTTTACAATGAGCAGTTCTTC
NA | TRBJ2-1 | TRBV5-1 | NA | CASSWGRGRYNEQFF | TGCGCCAGCAGCTGGGGTCGGGGAAGGTACAATGAGCAGTTCTTC
NA | TRBJ2-7 | TRBV10-3 | TRBD1 | CAASWDRAMGQYF | TGTGCCGCCTCTTGGGACAGGGCGATGGGGCAGTACTTC
NA | TRBJ2-4 | TRBV29-1 | NA | CSVEARGKNIQYF | TGCAGCGTTGAGGCCAGGGGAAAAAACATTCAGTACTTC
NA | TRBJ2-2 | TRBV7-2 | NA | CASRGGGPGGTGELFF | TGTGCCAGCAGGGGGGGCGGCCCCGGGGGCACCGGGGAGCTGTTTTTT